This TCR beta chain appears in the sequencing data of a study of regulatory T cells in long-lasting Graves disease. Both iRepertoire HTBI primers and Arm-PCR of CDR3 regions were used to build the TCR beta libraries. TCRdb re-analysed the multiplex PCR reads in MiXCR, keeping a single row per CDR3 protein. There are about 430,000 distinct CDR3 sequences in the sample; about 15% occur only once, and about 7.6% lies in the top ten. Time point indicated: newly diagnosed GD, antithyroid drugs for less than 3 months. The TCR library used RNA extracted from PBMCs. V lost 6 bases and J lost 0, with 12 bases in between. Per germline, CDR1 SNHLY and CDR2 FYNNEI. CDR3 length: 15 amino acids. This clonotype was counted many times. Its antigen is unknown. Study conclusions and caveats: Exclusively peripheral blood, rather than thyroid tissue, was studied.

The data were also submitted as part of a second study, on T cells in Graves' hyperthyroidism and ophthalmopathy.

The gene calls are TRBV2 and TRBJ2-4; D gene uncertain. The receptor was isolated from a woman in her forties with Graves disease. The specimen comprised peripheral blood mononuclear cells (PBMCs), sampled at new diagnosis, from a patient treated with antithyroid drugs. CDR3 DNA: TGTGCCAGCAGACTCGCGGAAATAGCCAAAAACATTCAGTACTTC. Translating it yields CASRLAEIAKNIQYF.